This T cell receptor (beta chain) was identified in a study of T cells in women clearing cervical HPV infection. Study-wide points: Repertoire richness, not evenness, was significantly elevated in CIN3+ cases versus controls.

The method was immunoSEQ multiplex PCR; TCRdb's version includes in-frame clones alone and lacks a portion of them. This table holds some 39,000 clones. As regards this clone: As yet, its antigen is unknown. The read gets to within 3 residues of the CDR3 end, and the germline J gene fills in the rest.

CDR3 length: 17 amino acids. V lost 6 bases to trimming and J lost 1 base; unmatched junction nucleotides: 9. The V gene's germline CDR1 is SNHLY and CDR2 FYNNEI. The chain combines TRBV2 with TRBJ2-5; TRBD2 matches at 12 bases. The clonotype comes from a woman aged 18-70 years with a cervical HPV16 infection that either progressed to CIN3+ or cleared (not recorded which). Sequencing was performed on blood buffy coat. The part of the CDR3 DNA that was read is TGTGCCAGCAGGGGACTAGCGGGTCGTCGGGGCCAAGAGACC. Its protein is CASRGLAGRRGQET. The entire CDR3 reads CASRGLAGRRGQETQYF.